This entry lists 6 T cell receptor beta chains sequenced from one sample in a study of response to subunit inactivated influenza vaccine. TCRdb ran MiXCR on the RT-PCR reads and lists one entry per CDR3 protein. The repertoire consists of some 600,000 distinct CDR3 sequences, with about 14% occurring once and the leading ten covering 7.5% to 8%. Sequenced here: PBMCs from blood, sampled 14 to 15 days before vaccination. All receptors come from a man in his fifties or sixties who received an inactivated influenza vaccine.

This clonotype was seen only once. CDR3 bases: TGTGCCAGTACCCCCTTGGGGACTAGCGGCAGCAAAGAGCAGTTCTTC. Its protein product is CASTPLGTSGSKEQFF. The rearrangement joins TRBV12-3 or TRBV12-4 to TRBJ2-1; 11 nucleotides line up with TRBD2. This CDR3 has 16 residues. V lost 9 bases, J lost 10 bases, and 17 bases stayed unmatched.

This chain connects TRBV3-1 to TRBJ2-3; the match to TRBD2 covers 14 bases. The V and J ends lost 1 base and 2 bases, in that order; junction bases with no gene match: 2. The germline CDR1 and CDR2 sequences are LGHDT and YNNKEL (reference sequence). The CDR3 consists of 17 residues. CDR3 nucleotides: TGTGCCAGCAGCCAAGTGGGACTAGCGGGAGTCACAGATACGCAGTATTTT. Protein product: CASSQVGLAGVTDTQYF.

The chain carries TRBV27 and TRBJ2-3, with 16 bases lining up with TRBD2. Trimming at V came to 5 bases and at J to 2 bases, leaving 10 bases not matched to a gene. This CDR3 spans 19 amino acids. Germline V gene lookup returns CDR1 MNHEY and CDR2 SMNVEV (reference sequence). CDR3 sequence (DNA): TGTGCCAGCAGTCCCGGACCGGGACTAGCGGGAGGGCCCACAGATACGCAGTATTTT. Protein product: CASSPGPGLAGGPTDTQYF.

V is TRBV10-3 and J is TRBJ2-6; 10 nucleotides line up with TRBD1. The J segment lost 0 bases and the V segment lost 5 bases, leaving 7 bases of the junction unmatched. The CDR3 runs 18 residues. The V gene's germline CDR1 is ENHRY and CDR2 SYGVKD. CDR3 residues: CAISQRQGAASGANVLTF. The CDR3 coding sequence is TGTGCCATCAGTCAACGACAGGGGGCCGCCTCTGGGGCCAACGTCCTGACTTTC.

This clonotype was seen ten or more times. The chain employs TRBV7-2 and TRBJ2-1; the D call may be TRBD1 or TRBD2 (5 bases each). The V gene's germline CDR1 is SGHTA and CDR2 FQGNSA. CDR3 length: 14 residues. The V end was cut by 5 bases, the J end by 12 bases, with 20 bases between. The CDR3 reads CASSKGGQGLAQFF. The CDR3 coding sequence is TGTGCCAGCAGCAAAGGAGGACAAGGGCTGGCGCAGTTCTTC.

The chain links TRBV2 to TRBJ1-1; D unclear. CDR3 size: 14 residues. Germline V lookup: CDR1 SNHLY, CDR2 FYNNEI. V gave up 8 bases and J gave up 0 bases, with 13 bases separating them. The CDR3 loop reads CASLKGGVNTEAFF. CDR3 sequence (DNA): TGTGCCAGCCTCAAAGGAGGAGTGAACACTGAAGCTTTCTTT.